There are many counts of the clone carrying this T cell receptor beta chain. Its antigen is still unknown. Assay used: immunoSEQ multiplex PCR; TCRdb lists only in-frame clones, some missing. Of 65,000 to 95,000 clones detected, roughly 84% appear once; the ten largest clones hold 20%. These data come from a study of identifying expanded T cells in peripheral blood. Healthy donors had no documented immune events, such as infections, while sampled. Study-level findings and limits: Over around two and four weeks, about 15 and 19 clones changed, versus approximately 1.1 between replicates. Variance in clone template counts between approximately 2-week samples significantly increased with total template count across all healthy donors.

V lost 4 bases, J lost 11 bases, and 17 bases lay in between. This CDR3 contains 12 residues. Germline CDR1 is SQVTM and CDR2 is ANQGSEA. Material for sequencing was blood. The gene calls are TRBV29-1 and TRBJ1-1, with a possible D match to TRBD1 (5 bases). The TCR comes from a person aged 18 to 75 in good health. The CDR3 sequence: CSVVDDGWGAFF. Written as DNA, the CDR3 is TGCAGCGTTGTAGATGATGGCTGGGGGGCTTTCTTT.